The source of this T cell receptor (beta chain) is a study of blood T cell repertoires in COVID-19. From germline, CDR1 is SGHRS and CDR2 YFSETQ. The CDR3 contains 15 residues. V lost 1 base and J lost 5; bases outside the gene matches: 8. TCRdb's table, derived via immunoSEQ multiplex PCR, lists solely in-frame clones and lacks some. The table shows some 57,000 clones, with more than 90% occurring only once. The table lists this clone with a count of one. Specimen: peripheral blood. The TCR originated in a man aged 45-65 years with active COVID-19. This sequence joins TRBV5-1 and TRBJ2-5, with 7 bases that match TRBD1. The CDR3 spells CASSLNRGVRETQYF. CDR3 nucleotide sequence: TGCGCCAGCAGCTTGAACAGGGGAGTAAGGGAGACCCAGTACTTC.